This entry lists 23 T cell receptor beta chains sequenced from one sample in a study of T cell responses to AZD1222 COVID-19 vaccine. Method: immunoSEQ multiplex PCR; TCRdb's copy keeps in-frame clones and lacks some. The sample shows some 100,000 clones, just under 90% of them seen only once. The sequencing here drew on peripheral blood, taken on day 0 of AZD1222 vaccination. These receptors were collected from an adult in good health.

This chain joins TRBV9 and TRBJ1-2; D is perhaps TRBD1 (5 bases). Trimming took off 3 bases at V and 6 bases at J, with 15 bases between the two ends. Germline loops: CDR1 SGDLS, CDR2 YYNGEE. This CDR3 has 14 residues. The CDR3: CASSAALGVDGYTF. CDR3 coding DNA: TGTGCCAGCAGCGCAGCCCTAGGGGTTGATGGCTACACCTTC. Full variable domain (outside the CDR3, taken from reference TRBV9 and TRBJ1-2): DSGVTQTPKHLITATGQRVTLRCSPRSGDLSVYWYQQSLDQGLQFLIQYYNGEERAKGNILERFSAQQFPDLHSELNLSSLELGDSALYFCASSAALGVDGYTFGSGTRLTVV.

The CDR3 here is CASSQGGGNTIYF. CDR3 nucleotide sequence: TGTGCCAGCAGCCAAGGGGGTGGGAACACCATATATTTT. The V call is TRBV4-2, the J call TRBJ1-3; D is unclear. V lost 1 base, J lost 7 bases, and 8 bases lay in between. The CDR3 contains 13 residues. CDR1 is LGHNA and CDR2 is YNFKEQ in the germline V gene.

The chain's CDR3 is CASSLRDGSGYGYTF. The CDR3 nucleotides are TGCGCCAGCAGCCTCCGAGACGGGTCAGGCTATGGCTACACCTTC. The chain recombines TRBV4-1 with TRBJ1-2; no reliable D call. CDR3 size: 15 residues. Trimming pared 4 bases from V and 4 bases from J, leaving 16 bases between. CDR1 and CDR2 from the germline V gene are MGHRA and YSYEKL.

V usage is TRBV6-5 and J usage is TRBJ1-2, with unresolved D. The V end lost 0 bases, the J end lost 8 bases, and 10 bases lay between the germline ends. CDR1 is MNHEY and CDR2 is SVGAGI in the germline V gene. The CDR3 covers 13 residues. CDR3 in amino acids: CASSYSSRPGYTF. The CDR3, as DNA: TGTGCCAGCAGTTACTCGAGCAGGCCCGGCTACACCTTC.

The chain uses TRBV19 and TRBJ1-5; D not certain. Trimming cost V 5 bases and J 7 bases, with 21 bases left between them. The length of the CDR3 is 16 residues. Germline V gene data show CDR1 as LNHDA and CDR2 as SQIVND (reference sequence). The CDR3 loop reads CASSSPEGPRRQPQHF. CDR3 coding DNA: TGTGCCAGTAGTTCCCCCGAGGGTCCCAGGAGGCAGCCCCAGCATTTT. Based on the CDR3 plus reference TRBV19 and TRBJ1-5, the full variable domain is DGGITQSPKYLFRKEGQNVTLSCEQNLNHDAMYWYRQDPGQGLRLIYYSQIVNDFQKGDIAEGYSVSREKKESFPLTVTSAQKNPTAFYLCASSSPEGPRRQPQHFGDGTRLSIL.

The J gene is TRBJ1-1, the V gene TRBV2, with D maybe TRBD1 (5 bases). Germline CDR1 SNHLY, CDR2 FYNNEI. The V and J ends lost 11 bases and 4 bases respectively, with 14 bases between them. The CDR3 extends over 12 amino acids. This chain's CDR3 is CACPPRVTEAFF. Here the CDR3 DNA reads TGTGCCTGTCCTCCCAGGGTCACTGAAGCTTTCTTT.

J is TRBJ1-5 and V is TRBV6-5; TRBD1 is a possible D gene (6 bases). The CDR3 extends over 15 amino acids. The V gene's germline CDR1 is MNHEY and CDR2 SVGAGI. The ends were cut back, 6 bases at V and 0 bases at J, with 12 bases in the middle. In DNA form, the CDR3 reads TGTGCCAGCAGAAAGGCGGACAGTAGCAATCAGCCCCAGCATTTT. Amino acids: CASRKADSSNQPQHF.

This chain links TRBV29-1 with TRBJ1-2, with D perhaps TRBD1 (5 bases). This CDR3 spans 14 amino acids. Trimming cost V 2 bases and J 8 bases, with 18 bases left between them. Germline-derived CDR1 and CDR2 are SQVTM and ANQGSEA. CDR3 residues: CSVEPPQGLWGYTF. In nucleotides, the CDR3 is TGCAGCGTTGAACCCCCGCAGGGTTTATGGGGCTACACCTTC.

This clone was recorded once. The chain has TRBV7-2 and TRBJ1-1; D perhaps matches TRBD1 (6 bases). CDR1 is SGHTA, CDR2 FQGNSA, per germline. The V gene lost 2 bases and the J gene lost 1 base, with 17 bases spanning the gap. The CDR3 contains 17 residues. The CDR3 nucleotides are TGTGCCAGCAGCTTACAAACAGGGATCGGGAGGAACACTGAAGCTTTCTTT. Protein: CASSLQTGIGRNTEAFF.

The DNA for the CDR3 is TGTGCCAGCAGCTTAACTACAGAAAACTATGGCTACACCTTC. Amino acid sequence: CASSLTTENYGYTF. The chain uses TRBV11-2 and TRBJ1-2, with D unresolved. Trimming stripped 2 bases from V and 2 bases from J, with 9 bases between. CDR3 length: 14 amino acids. Germline CDR1 is SGHAT and CDR2 is FQNNGV.

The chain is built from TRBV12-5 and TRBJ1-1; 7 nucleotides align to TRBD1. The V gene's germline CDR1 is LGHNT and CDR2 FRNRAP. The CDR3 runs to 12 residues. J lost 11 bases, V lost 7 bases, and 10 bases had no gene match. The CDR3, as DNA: TGTGCTAGTGCCACGATACAGGGGCGGGCTTTCTTT. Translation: CASATIQGRAFF.

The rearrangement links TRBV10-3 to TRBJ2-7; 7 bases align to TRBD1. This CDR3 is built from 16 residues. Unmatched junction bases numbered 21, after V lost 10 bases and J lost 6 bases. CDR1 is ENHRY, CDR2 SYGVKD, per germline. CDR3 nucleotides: TGTGCCAAACCGGGACAGCGCCATCTTATTCAAGGCGAGCAGTACTTC. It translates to CAKPGQRHLIQGEQYF.

The CDR3 coding sequence is TGTGCCAGCAGTTCCAAACAGGGGGCGCGTGGCTACACCTTC. It is translated as CASSSKQGARGYTF. The J gene is TRBJ1-2, the V gene TRBV6-6; 9 bases align to TRBD1. The CDR3 totals 14 residues. The V segment lost 4 bases and the J segment 7 bases; nucleotides outside the gene matches: 7. The germline gives CDR1 MNHNY, CDR2 SVGAGI (reference sequence).

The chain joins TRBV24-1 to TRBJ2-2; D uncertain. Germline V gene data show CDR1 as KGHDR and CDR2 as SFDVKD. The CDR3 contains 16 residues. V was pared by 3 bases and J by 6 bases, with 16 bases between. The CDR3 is CATSDTKSRDPGELFF. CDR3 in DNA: TGTGCCACCAGTGATACAAAAAGTAGAGACCCCGGGGAGCTGTTTTTT.

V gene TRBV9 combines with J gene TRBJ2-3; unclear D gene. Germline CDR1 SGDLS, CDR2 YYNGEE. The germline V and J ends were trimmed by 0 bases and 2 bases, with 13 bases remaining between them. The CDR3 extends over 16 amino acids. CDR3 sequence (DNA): TGTGCCAGCAGCGTAGCGCCCGGAGCTTCCACAGATACGCAGTATTTT. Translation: CASSVAPGASTDTQYF.

This chain's CDR3 is CASSVDIGGETQYF. The DNA for the CDR3 is TGTGCCAGCAGCGTAGATATAGGTGGAGAGACCCAGTACTTC. The rearrangement uses TRBV9 and TRBJ2-5; no reliable D call. Germline V gene data show CDR1 as SGDLS and CDR2 as YYNGEE. The CDR3 is 14 residues long. V was pared by 0 bases and J by 4 bases, with 10 bases between.

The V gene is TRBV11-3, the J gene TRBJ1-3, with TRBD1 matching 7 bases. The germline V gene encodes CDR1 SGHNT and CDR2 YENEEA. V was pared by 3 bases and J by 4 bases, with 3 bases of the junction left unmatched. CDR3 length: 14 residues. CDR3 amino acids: CASSFTGDGNTIYF. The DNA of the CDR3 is TGTGCCAGCAGCTTCACAGGGGACGGAAACACCATATATTTT. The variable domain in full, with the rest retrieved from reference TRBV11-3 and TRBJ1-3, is EAGVVQSPRYKIIEKKQPVAFWCNPISGHNTLYWYLQNLGQGPELLIRYENEEAVDDSQLPKDRFSAERLKGVDSTLKIQPAELGDSAVYLCASSFTGDGNTIYFGEGSWLTVV.

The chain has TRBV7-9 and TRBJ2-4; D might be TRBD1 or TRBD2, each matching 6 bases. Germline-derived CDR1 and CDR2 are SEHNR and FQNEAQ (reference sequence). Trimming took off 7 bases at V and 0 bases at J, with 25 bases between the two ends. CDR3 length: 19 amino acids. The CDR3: CASNLGGSGPPLAKNIQYF. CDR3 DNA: TGTGCCAGCAACCTAGGGGGGTCCGGTCCCCCTTTAGCCAAAAACATTCAGTACTTC.

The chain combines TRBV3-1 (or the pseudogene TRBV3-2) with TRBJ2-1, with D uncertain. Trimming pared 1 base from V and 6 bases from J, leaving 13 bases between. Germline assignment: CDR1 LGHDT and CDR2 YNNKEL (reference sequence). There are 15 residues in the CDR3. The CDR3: CASSQVGTASNEQFF. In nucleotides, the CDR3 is TGTGCCAGCAGCCAAGTTGGCACGGCATCCAATGAGCAGTTCTTC.

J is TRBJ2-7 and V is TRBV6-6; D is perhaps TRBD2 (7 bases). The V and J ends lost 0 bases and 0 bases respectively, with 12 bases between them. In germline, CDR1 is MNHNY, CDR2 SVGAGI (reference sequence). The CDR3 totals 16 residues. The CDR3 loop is CASSYSRGGSSYEQYF. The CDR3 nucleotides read TGTGCCAGCAGTTACTCTAGGGGGGGAAGCTCCTACGAGCAGTACTTC.

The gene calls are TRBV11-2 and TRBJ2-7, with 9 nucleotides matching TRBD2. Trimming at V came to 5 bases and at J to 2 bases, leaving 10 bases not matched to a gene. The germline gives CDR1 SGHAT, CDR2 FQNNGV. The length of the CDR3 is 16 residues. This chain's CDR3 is CASSRALAGTAYEQYF. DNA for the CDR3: TGTGCCAGCAGCCGAGCGCTAGCGGGGACTGCCTACGAGCAGTACTTC.

CDR3 sequence reads: CASSSTDRGLDEQYF. The CDR3 nucleotides read TGTGCCAGCAGCTCCACAGACAGGGGGCTCGACGAGCAGTACTTC. This sequence joins TRBV6-5 and TRBJ2-7; TRBD1 matches at 10 bases. V lost 6 bases to trimming and J lost 5 bases; unmatched junction nucleotides: 10. The CDR3 sequence is 15 residues long. Germline V lookup: CDR1 MNHEY, CDR2 SVGAGI.

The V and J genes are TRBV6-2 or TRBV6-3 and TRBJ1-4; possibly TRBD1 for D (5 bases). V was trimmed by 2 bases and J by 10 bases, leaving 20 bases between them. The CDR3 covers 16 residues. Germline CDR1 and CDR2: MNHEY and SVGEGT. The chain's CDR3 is CASSYGIRTSNRKLFF. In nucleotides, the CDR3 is TGTGCCAGCAGTTACGGGATTAGGACATCAAATCGAAAACTGTTTTTT.